The sample holds a few counts of the clone carrying this T cell receptor beta chain. Antigen: not known. A CD45RO/CCR7/CD25/CD127/CD95/CD27 panel sorted naive, central memory, regulatory and stem cell-like memory CD4+ cells. This entry comes from a study of beta chain features in type 1 diabetes. The whole isolated RNA underwent reverse transcription, so sequencing captured expressed TCRB transcripts. Data came from immunoSEQ multiplex PCR; TCRdb stores just in-frame clones and leaves some out. The table lists hundreds of thousands of clones, 15% of them singletons. Whole-study results and caveats: A definitive answer on HLA type influencing TCRB rearrangement was not reached here.

There are 15 residues in the CDR3. Germline V gene data show CDR1 as LGHNA and CDR2 as YSLEER. With V trimmed by 2 bases and J by 7 bases, 7 bases remained unmatched. The sample taken for sequencing was naive CD4+ T cells from blood. This receptor was taken from a man aged 18 to 35 in good health. V is TRBV4-3 and J is TRBJ1-5; 8 bases are shared with TRBD1. In DNA, the CDR3 is TGCGCCAGCAGCCAAAAGACAGGGGATAACCAGCCCCAGCATTTT. Encoded protein: CASSQKTGDNQPQHF.